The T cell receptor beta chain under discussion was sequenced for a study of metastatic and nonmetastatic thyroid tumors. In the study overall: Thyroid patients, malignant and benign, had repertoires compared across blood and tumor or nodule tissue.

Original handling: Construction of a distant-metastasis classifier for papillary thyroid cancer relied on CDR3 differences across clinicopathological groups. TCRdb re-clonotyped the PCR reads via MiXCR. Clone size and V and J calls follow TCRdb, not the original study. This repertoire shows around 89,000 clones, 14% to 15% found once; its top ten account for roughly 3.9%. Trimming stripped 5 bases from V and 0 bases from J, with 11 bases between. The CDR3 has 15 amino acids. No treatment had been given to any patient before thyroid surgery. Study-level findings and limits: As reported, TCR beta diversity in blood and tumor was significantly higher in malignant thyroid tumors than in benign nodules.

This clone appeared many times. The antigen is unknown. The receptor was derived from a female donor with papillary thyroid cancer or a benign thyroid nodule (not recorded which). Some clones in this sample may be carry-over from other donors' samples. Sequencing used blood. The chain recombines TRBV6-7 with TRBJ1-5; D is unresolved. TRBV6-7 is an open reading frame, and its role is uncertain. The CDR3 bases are TGTGCCAGCAGTCTGGACTACTATAGCAATCAGCCCCAGCATTTT. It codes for CASSLDYYSNQPQHF.